Sequencing of this T cell receptor beta chain was carried out in a study of cytomegalovirus exposure and HLA in healthy donors. At the level of the study: Some 91 million unique TCRs from HLA-typed donors were held in an early release of data. Study-level points and caveats: Later analysis suggested most CMV-associated TCR beta chains were HLA-restricted.

CDR3 size: 14 residues. V shed 5 bases and J shed 4 bases, with 13 bases lying between them. Germline V CDR1 and CDR2: MGHDK, SYGVNS. Points on this clone: Its antigen is currently unknown.

60 Vbeta and 13 Jbeta primers were used in PCR. Clones were read by immunoSEQ multiplex PCR, and TCRdb kept only the in-frame ones, dropping some. In the table there are 150,000 to 200,000 clones, roughly 74% of which are singletons. The sequencing sample was made of PBMCs. The origin of this receptor is a female donor in good health and CMV-seronegative. V usage is TRBV25-1 and J usage is TRBJ2-3; D uncertain. The CDR3, as DNA: TGTGCCAGCAGTCTGAACACGGGTTCAGATACGCAGTATTTT. Its protein product is CASSLNTGSDTQYF.